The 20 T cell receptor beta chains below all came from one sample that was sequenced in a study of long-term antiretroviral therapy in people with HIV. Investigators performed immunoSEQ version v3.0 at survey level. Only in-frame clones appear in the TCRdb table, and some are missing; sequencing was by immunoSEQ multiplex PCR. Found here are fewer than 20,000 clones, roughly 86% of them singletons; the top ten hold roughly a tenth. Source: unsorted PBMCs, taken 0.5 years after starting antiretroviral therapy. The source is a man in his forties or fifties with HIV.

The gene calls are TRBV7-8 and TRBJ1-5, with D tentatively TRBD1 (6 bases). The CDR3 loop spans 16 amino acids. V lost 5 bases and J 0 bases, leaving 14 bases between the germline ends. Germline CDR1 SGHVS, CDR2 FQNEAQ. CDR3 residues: CASSEGHPYSNQPQHF. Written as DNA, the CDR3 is TGTGCCAGCAGCGAGGGACACCCGTATAGCAATCAGCCCCAGCATTTT.

DNA of the CDR3: TGTGCCAGCAGCTTAGCGGGAGGGCCTAGCACAGATACGCAGTATTTT. Translating gives CASSLAGGPSTDTQYF. The chain combines TRBV11-2 with TRBJ2-3, with 8 nucleotides matching TRBD2. This CDR3 has 16 residues. The junction had 3 bases not matched to a gene; V was cut back by 1 base and J by 0 bases. Germline CDR1 reads SGHAT; CDR2 reads FQNNGV.

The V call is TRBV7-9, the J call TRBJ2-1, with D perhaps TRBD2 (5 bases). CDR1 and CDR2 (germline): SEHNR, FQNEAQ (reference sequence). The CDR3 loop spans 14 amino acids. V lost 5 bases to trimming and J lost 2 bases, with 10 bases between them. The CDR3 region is CASSGPGAYNEQFF. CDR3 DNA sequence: TGTGCCAGCAGCGGTCCCGGGGCCTACAATGAGCAGTTCTTC.

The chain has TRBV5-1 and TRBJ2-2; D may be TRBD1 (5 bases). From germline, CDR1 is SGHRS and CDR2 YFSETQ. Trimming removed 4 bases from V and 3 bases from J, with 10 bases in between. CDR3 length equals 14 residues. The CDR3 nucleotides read TGCGCCAGCAGCATTACAGGTGACACCGGGGAGCTGTTTTTT. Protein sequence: CASSITGDTGELFF.

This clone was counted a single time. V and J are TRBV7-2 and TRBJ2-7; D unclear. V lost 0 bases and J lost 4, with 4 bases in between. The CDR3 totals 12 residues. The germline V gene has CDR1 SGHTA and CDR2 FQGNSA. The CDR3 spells CASSLALYEQYF. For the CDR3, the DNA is TGTGCCAGCAGCTTAGCGTTGTACGAGCAGTACTTC.

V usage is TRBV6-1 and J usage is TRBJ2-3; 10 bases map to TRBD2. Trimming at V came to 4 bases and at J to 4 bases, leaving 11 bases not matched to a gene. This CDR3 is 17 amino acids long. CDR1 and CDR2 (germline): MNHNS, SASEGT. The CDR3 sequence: CASSVVGGGLAADTQYF. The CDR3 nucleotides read TGTGCCAGCAGTGTTGTAGGAGGAGGACTAGCGGCAGATACGCAGTATTTT.

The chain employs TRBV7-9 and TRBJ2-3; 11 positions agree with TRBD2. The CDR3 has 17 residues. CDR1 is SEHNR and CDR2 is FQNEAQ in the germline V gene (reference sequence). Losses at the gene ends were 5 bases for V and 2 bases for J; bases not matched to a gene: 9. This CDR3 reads CASSDPLLAGATDTQYF. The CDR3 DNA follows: TGTGCCAGCAGCGACCCCCTACTAGCGGGAGCCACAGATACGCAGTATTTT.

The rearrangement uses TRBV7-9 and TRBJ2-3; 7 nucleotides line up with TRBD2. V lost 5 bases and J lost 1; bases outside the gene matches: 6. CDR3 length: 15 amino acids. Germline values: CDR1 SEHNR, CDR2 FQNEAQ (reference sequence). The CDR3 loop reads CASSLLAERTDTQYF. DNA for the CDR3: TGTGCCAGCAGCCTCCTAGCGGAACGCACAGATACGCAGTATTTT. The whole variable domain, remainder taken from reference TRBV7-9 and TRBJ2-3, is DTGVSQNPRHKITKRGQNVTFRCDPISEHNRLYWYRQTLGQGPEFLTYFQNEAQLEKSRLLSDRFSAERPKGSFSTLEIQRTEQGDSAMYLCASSLLAERTDTQYFGPGTRLTVL.

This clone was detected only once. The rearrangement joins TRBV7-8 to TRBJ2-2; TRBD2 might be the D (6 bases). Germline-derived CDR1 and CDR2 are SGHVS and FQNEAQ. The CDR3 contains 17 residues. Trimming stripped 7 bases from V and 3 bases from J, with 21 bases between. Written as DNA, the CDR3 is TGTGCCAGCACCCCTCGGGGGTTACTCGCGGACACCGGGGAGCTGTTTTTT. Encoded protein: CASTPRGLLADTGELFF. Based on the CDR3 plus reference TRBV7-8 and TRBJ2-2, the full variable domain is GAGVSQSPRYKVAKRGQDVALRCDPISGHVSLFWYQQALGQGPEFLTYFQNEAQLDKSGLPSDRFFAERPEGSVSTLKIQRTQQEDSAVYLCASTPRGLLADTGELFFGEGSRLTVL.

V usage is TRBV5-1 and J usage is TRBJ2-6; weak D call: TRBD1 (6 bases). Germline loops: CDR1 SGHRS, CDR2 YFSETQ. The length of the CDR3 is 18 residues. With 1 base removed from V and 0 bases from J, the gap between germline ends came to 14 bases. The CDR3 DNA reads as TGCGCCAGCAGCTTGTGGAAGGGGACACCCTCTGGGGCCAACGTCCTGACTTTC. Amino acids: CASSLWKGTPSGANVLTF.

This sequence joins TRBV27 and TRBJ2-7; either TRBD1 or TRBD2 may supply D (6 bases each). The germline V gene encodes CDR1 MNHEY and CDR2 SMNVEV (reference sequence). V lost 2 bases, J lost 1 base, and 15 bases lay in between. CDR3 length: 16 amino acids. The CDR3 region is CASSLIGGGGSYEQYF. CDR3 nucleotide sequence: TGTGCCAGCAGTTTAATAGGGGGAGGAGGTTCCTACGAGCAGTACTTC.

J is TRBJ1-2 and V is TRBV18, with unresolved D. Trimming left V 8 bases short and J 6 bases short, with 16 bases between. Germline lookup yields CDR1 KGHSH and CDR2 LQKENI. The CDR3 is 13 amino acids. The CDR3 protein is CASTHDPVDGYTF. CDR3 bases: TGTGCCAGCACTCACGACCCAGTCGATGGCTACACCTTC.

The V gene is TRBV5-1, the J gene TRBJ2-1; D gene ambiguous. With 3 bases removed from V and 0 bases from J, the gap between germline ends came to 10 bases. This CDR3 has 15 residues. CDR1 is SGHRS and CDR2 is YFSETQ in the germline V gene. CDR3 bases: TGCGCCAGCAGCTCCGACGGAGCCTCCTACAATGAGCAGTTCTTC. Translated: CASSSDGASYNEQFF.

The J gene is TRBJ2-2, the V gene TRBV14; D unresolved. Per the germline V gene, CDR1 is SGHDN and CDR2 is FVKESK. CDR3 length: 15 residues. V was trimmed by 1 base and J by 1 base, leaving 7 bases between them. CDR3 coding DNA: TGTGCCAGCAGCCAAGTACCCGGGAACACCGGGGAGCTGTTTTTT. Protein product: CASSQVPGNTGELFF.

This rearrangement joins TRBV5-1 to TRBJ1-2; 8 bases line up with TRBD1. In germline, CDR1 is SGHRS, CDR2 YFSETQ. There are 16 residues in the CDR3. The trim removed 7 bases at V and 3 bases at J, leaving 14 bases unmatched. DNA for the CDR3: TGCGCCAGCCACTCACACCCAGGGGGCGAAGACTATGGCTACACCTTC. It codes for CASHSHPGGEDYGYTF.

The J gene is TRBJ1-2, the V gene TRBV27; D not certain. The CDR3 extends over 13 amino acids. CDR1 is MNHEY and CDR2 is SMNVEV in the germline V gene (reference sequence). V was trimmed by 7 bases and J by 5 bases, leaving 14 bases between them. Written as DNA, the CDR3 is TGTGCCAGCATGCCCACGGCCGATTATGGCTACACCTTC. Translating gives CASMPTADYGYTF.

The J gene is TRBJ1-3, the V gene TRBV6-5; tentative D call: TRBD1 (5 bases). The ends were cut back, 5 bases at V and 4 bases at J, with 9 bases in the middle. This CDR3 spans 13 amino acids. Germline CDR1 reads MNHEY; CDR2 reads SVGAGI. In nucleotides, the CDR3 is TGTGCCAGCAGTCAGGGTTCAGGAAACACCATATATTTT. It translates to CASSQGSGNTIYF.

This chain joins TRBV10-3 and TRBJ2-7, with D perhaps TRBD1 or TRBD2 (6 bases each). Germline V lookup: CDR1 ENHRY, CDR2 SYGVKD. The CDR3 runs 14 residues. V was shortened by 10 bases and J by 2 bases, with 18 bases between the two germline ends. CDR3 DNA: TGTGCCACTAAGGAGGGGGTAAAGGCCTACGAGCAGTACTTC. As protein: CATKEGVKAYEQYF.

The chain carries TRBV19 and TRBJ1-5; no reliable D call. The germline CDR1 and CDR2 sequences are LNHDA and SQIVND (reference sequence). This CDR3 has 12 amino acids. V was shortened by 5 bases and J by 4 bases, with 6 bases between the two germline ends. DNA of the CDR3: TGTGCCAGTAGTGAGAGGAATCAGCCCCAGCATTTT. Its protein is CASSERNQPQHF.

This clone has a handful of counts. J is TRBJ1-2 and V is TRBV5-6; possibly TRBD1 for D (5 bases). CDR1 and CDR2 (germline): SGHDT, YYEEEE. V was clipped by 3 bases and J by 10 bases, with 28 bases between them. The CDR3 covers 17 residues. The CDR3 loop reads CASSSNGGLGLPGSYTF. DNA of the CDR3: TGTGCCAGCAGCTCGAATGGGGGTTTGGGGCTCCCTGGGTCCTACACCTTC.